This TCR beta chain was captured by sequencing in a study of blood T cell repertoires in COVID-19. As for the study in general: Specimens from acute and convalescent COVID-19 originated in the United States, Italy and Spain.

Per the original data handling: Cell counts per sample came from amplifying reference gene primers. Method: immunoSEQ multiplex PCR; TCRdb's copy keeps in-frame clones and lacks some. From that table come the V and J calls and clone size; the DNA was used to work out D and trimming. The sample lists 310,000 or so clones; about nine tenths were seen once. The CDR3 extends over 14 amino acids. J lost 4 bases, V lost 7 bases, and 9 bases had no gene match. CDR1 SQVTM and CDR2 ANQGSEA come from the germline V gene. This TCR came from a woman under 40 with COVID-19, enrolled during active disease. The sequencing sample was made of peripheral blood. The V gene is TRBV29-1, the J gene TRBJ1-3; 8 positions agree with TRBD1. DNA of the CDR3: TGCAGCGGTTCACAGGGGGGGGGAGGAAACACCATATATTTT. Translating gives CSGSQGGGGNTIYF. The whole variable domain, filled in from reference TRBV29-1 and TRBJ1-3, reads SAVISQKPSRDICQRGTSLTIQCQVDSQVTMMFWYRQQPGQSLTLIATANQGSEATYESGFVIDKFPISRPNLTFSTLTVSNMSPEDSSIYLCSGSQGGGGNTIYFGEGSWLTVV.